Below are 27 T cell receptor beta chains sequenced from a single sample in a study of response to subunit inactivated influenza vaccine. Via MiXCR, TCRdb re-called the RT-PCR reads, giving one row per CDR3 protein. The data hold approximately 570,000 distinct CDR3 sequences, with approximately 7.1% observed a single time. The sample in question was PBMCs from blood, obtained less than 25 months after vaccination. All receptors derive from a man aged 50-75 years who received an inactivated influenza vaccine.

Concerning this clonotype: This may arise from a read error, as a much more abundant clone is one base away. The chain has TRBV29-1 and TRBJ2-7; D is perhaps TRBD2 (6 bases). CDR1 is SQVTM, CDR2 ANQGSEA, per germline. CDR3 length: 15 residues. In DNA, the CDR3 is TGCAGCGTTGAGGGACTTCCCGGGAGCTCCGACGAGCAGTACTTC. It encodes CSVEGLPGSSDEQYF.

The CDR3 DNA sequence: TGCAGTGTAAGGGACCGGAGCTCCTACGAGCAGTACTTC. It yields the protein CSVRDRSSYEQYF. V usage is TRBV20-1 and J usage is TRBJ2-7; D might be TRBD1 or TRBD2, each matching 5 bases. The CDR3 runs 13 residues. The V end lost 7 bases, the J end lost 0 bases, and 13 bases lay between the germline ends. CDR1 DFQATT and CDR2 SNEGSKA come from the germline V gene (reference sequence).

At least ten counts were recorded for this clonotype. The chain has TRBV21-1 and TRBJ1-4; the table's D call, TRBD1, was not checked against the DNA. TRBV21-1 is classified as a pseudogene. CDR3 length: 16 residues. Here the CDR3 reads CASSKEQGAISEKLFF. The CDR3 coding sequence is TGTGCCAGCAGCAAAGAACAGGGGGCGATTTCTGAAAAACTGTTTTTT.

This clonotype was counted between two and nine times. V and J are TRBV11-2 and TRBJ2-2, with a weak D call TRBD2 (5 bases). The CDR3 spans 16 residues. CDR1 and CDR2 from the germline V gene are SGHAT and FQNNGV. V was clipped by 2 bases and J by 2 bases, with 12 bases between them. This CDR3 is CASSLRADSNTGELFF. CDR3 sequence (DNA): TGTGCCAGCAGCTTACGGGCGGACTCAAACACCGGGGAGCTGTTTTTT.

This clonotype appeared a few times. The CDR3 nucleotides are TGCAGTGCTCCCGGACTAGCGCTCACTGGTGGAACCCAGTACTTC. This encodes CSAPGLALTGGTQYF. The chain joins TRBV20-1 to TRBJ2-5; 9 nucleotides align to TRBD2. This CDR3 spans 15 amino acids. CDR1 and CDR2 (germline): DFQATT, SNEGSKA (reference sequence). J lost 8 bases, V lost 5 bases, and 15 bases had no gene match.

In the case of this clonotype: This may be a read error, as it is one base from a much larger clone. V is TRBV3-1 and J is TRBJ2-2; D not resolved. The CDR3 has 14 amino acids. Germline assignment: CDR1 LGHDT and CDR2 YNNKEL (reference sequence). Between the trimmed V and J ends, which lost 7 bases and 4 bases, there was a span of 13 bases. The DNA of the CDR3 is TGTGCCAGCATGGGGTCTAGTACCACCGGGGAGCTGTTTTTT. Translating gives CASMGSSTTGELFF.

The V call is TRBV7-9, the J call TRBJ2-7, with 8 bases that match TRBD1. CDR1 SEHNR and CDR2 FQNEAQ come from the germline V gene (reference sequence). The CDR3 extends over 16 amino acids. Trimming removed 5 bases from V and 2 bases from J; junction bases left unmatched: 11. In nucleotides, the CDR3 is TGTGCCAGCAGCCCCCTCCGACAGGGGCAAACCTACGAGCAGTACTTC. This sequence encodes CASSPLRQGQTYEQYF. The variable domain in full, with the rest retrieved from reference TRBV7-9 and TRBJ2-7, is DTGVSQNPRHKITKRGQNVTFRCDPISEHNRLYWYRQTLGQGPEFLTYFQNEAQLEKSRLLSDRFSAERPKGSFSTLEIQRTEQGDSAMYLCASSPLRQGQTYEQYFGPGTRLTVT.

The table lists this clonotype with a few counts. The rearrangement uses TRBV14 and TRBJ1-2, with D uncertain. Per the germline V gene, CDR1 is SGHDN and CDR2 is FVKESK. The CDR3 totals 17 residues. V was pared by 4 bases and J by 3 bases, with 21 bases between. In DNA, the CDR3 is TGTGCCAGCAGCCGGCAAGGTCATGGAGGGTCGGACTATGGCTACACCTTC. It encodes CASSRQGHGGSDYGYTF.

The J gene is TRBJ2-5, the V gene TRBV13; the match to TRBD1 covers 8 bases. Germline lookup yields CDR1 PRHDT and CDR2 FYEKMQ (reference sequence). This CDR3 region has 16 residues. V dropped 5 bases and J dropped 1; count of bases not matched to a gene: 9. The CDR3 here is CASSQRQGKFQETQYF. CDR3 sequence (DNA): TGTGCCAGCAGCCAAAGACAGGGGAAGTTCCAAGAGACCCAGTACTTC.

J is TRBJ2-3 and V is TRBV2; D may correspond to TRBD1 or TRBD2 (6 bases each). Trimming took off 11 bases at V and 3 bases at J, with 33 bases between the two ends. Per germline, CDR1 SNHLY and CDR2 FYNNEI. The CDR3 has 19 residues. The CDR3 sequence: CAFRRLWPGAPKSTDTQYF. CDR3 in DNA: TGTGCCTTCAGACGGCTATGGCCGGGGGCGCCAAAGTCGACAGATACGCAGTATTTT.

This clonotype has more than one count but fewer than ten. The chain has TRBV7-2 and TRBJ1-1, with a weak D call TRBD1 (5 bases). Trimming took off 5 bases at V and 1 base at J, with 11 bases between the two ends. CDR3 length: 14 amino acids. Germline V CDR1 and CDR2: SGHTA, FQGNSA. The CDR3 reads CASSMGRKNTEAFF. The CDR3 nucleotides are TGTGCCAGCAGCATGGGACGGAAGAACACTGAAGCTTTCTTT.

This clonotype occurred many times. The V gene is TRBV5-8, the J gene TRBJ1-1; D gene uncertain. The germline V gene encodes CDR1 SGHTS and CDR2 YDEGEE. The CDR3 consists of 13 residues. The V end lost 1 base, the J end lost 1 base, and 5 bases lay between the germline ends. The DNA of the CDR3 is TGTGCCAGCAGCTTGTTAGGGAACACTGAAGCTTTCTTT. This gives the protein CASSLLGNTEAFF.

This clonotype was seen only a few times. The chain employs TRBV12-3 or TRBV12-4 and TRBJ2-1; D gene ambiguous. Trimming cost V 7 bases and J 8 bases, with 12 bases left between them. This CDR3 spans 12 amino acids. This CDR3 is CASTLVGYEQFF. CDR3 DNA sequence: TGTGCCAGCACCTTGGTCGGCTATGAGCAGTTCTTC.

The sample holds many counts of this clonotype. This CDR3 is CSGKTGVSTDTQYF. The CDR3, as DNA: TGCAGTGGCAAGACAGGGGTTAGCACAGATACGCAGTATTTT. The V gene is TRBV20-1, the J gene TRBJ2-3; 8 nucleotides agree with TRBD1. The CDR3 has 14 residues. V lost 7 bases, J lost 0 bases, and 6 bases stayed unmatched. Germline V gene data show CDR1 as DFQATT and CDR2 as SNEGSKA (reference sequence).

This clonotype came up many times. This chain uses TRBV5-1 with TRBJ2-5, with D uncertain. Germline V lookup: CDR1 SGHRS, CDR2 YFSETQ. The V end was cut by 3 bases, the J end by 1 base, with 10 bases between. This CDR3 region has 14 residues. CDR3 sequence: CASSWMTVQETQYF. The CDR3 region has the DNA TGCGCCAGCAGCTGGATGACGGTCCAAGAGACCCAGTACTTC.

The table lists this clonotype with a few counts. The gene calls are TRBV5-1 and TRBJ1-6, with D perhaps matching TRBD1 (6 bases). CDR1 is SGHRS, CDR2 YFSETQ, per germline. The CDR3 runs 14 residues. The V end was cut by 0 bases, the J end by 10 bases, with 11 bases between. The CDR3 nucleotides read TGCGCCAGCAGCTTGGACCAGGGGTCCTCACCCCTCCACTTT. It is translated as CASSLDQGSSPLHF. The full variable domain, in which reference TRBV5-1 and TRBJ1-6 provide the parts outside the CDR3, is KAGVTQTPRYLIKTRGQQVTLSCSPISGHRSVSWYQQTPGQGLQFLFEYFSETQRNKGNFPGRFSGRQFSNSRSEMNVSTLELGDSALYLCASSLDQGSSPLHFGNGTRLTVT.

The gene calls are TRBV7-2 and TRBJ2-5, with D tentatively TRBD1 or TRBD2 (6 bases each). This CDR3 contains 14 residues. Germline-derived CDR1 and CDR2 are SGHTA and FQGNSA. V was shortened by 5 bases and J by 5 bases, with 15 bases between the two germline ends. CDR3 nucleotides: TGTGCCAGCAGCCGCTCGGGGGCGACGGAGACCCAGTACTTC. Amino acids: CASSRSGATETQYF.

This clonotype came up many times. The rearrangement joins TRBV20-1 to TRBJ2-2; TRBD1 might be the D (5 bases). Trimming took 4 bases from V and 6 from J, leaving 18 bases between them. The CDR3 is 15 residues long. The germline gives CDR1 DFQATT, CDR2 SNEGSKA (reference sequence). The CDR3 region has the DNA TGCAGTGCTAAGGGGCGTGAAGGAGTCGCCGGGGAGCTGTTTTTT. Its protein product is CSAKGREGVAGELFF.

This clonotype was found a few times. The chain has TRBV5-1 and TRBJ1-4; TRBD1 aligns across 9 bases. J lost 7 bases, V lost 4 bases, and 11 bases had no gene match. This CDR3 is 16 amino acids long. Germline loops: CDR1 SGHRS, CDR2 YFSETQ. The CDR3 bases are TGCGCCAGCAGCCAGTCTACAGGGGGCGCCGGTGAAAAACTGTTTTTT. It is translated as CASSQSTGGAGEKLFF. The full variable domain, with the rest looked up from reference TRBV5-1 and TRBJ1-4, is KAGVTQTPRYLIKTRGQQVTLSCSPISGHRSVSWYQQTPGQGLQFLFEYFSETQRNKGNFPGRFSGRQFSNSRSEMNVSTLELGDSALYLCASSQSTGGAGEKLFFGSGTQLSVL.

This clonotype was detected a few times. The chain carries TRBV20-1 and TRBJ2-7; 7 bases map to TRBD1. With 6 bases clipped from V and 4 bases from J, the junction kept 15 bases outside the gene matches. The CDR3 covers 15 residues. The germline V gene encodes CDR1 DFQATT and CDR2 SNEGSKA (reference sequence). The CDR3 coding sequence is TGCAGTGCCCACGGATGGTCAGGGGGACGGTACGAGCAGTACTTC. It yields the protein CSAHGWSGGRYEQYF.

This clonotype was observed a handful of times. This chain connects TRBV5-1 to TRBJ1-1; D unresolved. V lost 1 base and J lost 1, with 8 bases in between. CDR1 is SGHRS, CDR2 YFSETQ, per germline. The CDR3 consists of 14 residues. The CDR3 sequence is CASSLIRGNTEAFF. CDR3 DNA: TGCGCCAGCAGCTTGATTCGGGGGAACACTGAAGCTTTCTTT.

This clonotype has more than one count but fewer than ten. This chain joins TRBV6-2 or TRBV6-3 and TRBJ2-1, with D unclear. The CDR3 extends over 15 amino acids. Germline assignment: CDR1 MNHEY and CDR2 SVGEGT. V shed 7 bases and J shed 1 base, with 14 bases lying between them. This CDR3 is CASIASLSSYNEQFF. CDR3 nucleotides: TGTGCCAGCATCGCGTCGCTTAGTTCCTACAATGAGCAGTTCTTC.

In this sample, this clonotype turned up a few times. This rearrangement joins TRBV9 to TRBJ2-6; the match to TRBD1 covers 9 bases. V trimming: 3 bases; J trimming: 2 bases; junction bases outside the gene matches: 3. In germline, CDR1 is SGDLS, CDR2 YYNGEE. CDR3 length: 16 amino acids. Written as DNA, the CDR3 is TGTGCCAGCAGCGCACGACAGGGGGCTGGGGCCAACGTCCTGACTTTC. Its translation is CASSARQGAGANVLTF.

This clonotype was found a few times. V usage is TRBV19 and J usage is TRBJ2-7, with TRBD2 matching over 8 bases. CDR1 and CDR2 from the germline V gene are LNHDA and SQIVND (reference sequence). Losses at the gene ends were 0 bases for V and 2 bases for J; bases not matched to a gene: 6. CDR3 length: 16 amino acids. The CDR3 DNA follows: TGTGCCAGTAGTATAGATGATGGGACTAGTACCTACGAGCAGTACTTC. It codes for CASSIDDGTSTYEQYF.

This clonotype has only a few counts. This sequence joins TRBV20-1 and TRBJ2-2; 8 nucleotides line up with TRBD2. The germline gives CDR1 DFQATT, CDR2 SNEGSKA (reference sequence). The V segment lost 3 bases and the J segment 7 bases; nucleotides outside the gene matches: 7. The CDR3 length is 14 residues. This chain's CDR3 is CSASSGGTGGELFF. The CDR3 DNA follows: TGCAGTGCTAGTTCGGGGGGGACCGGCGGGGAGCTGTTTTTT.

The V and J genes are TRBV6-5 and TRBJ2-3, with 11 bases fitting TRBD2. This CDR3 has 17 amino acids. V shed 0 bases and J 4 bases; nucleotides not matched to a gene: 6. Germline assignment: CDR1 MNHEY and CDR2 SVGAGI. The CDR3 region is CASSYSPTSGTADTQYF. CDR3 coding DNA: TGTGCCAGCAGTTACTCCCCGACTAGCGGGACGGCAGATACGCAGTATTTT.

As regards this clonotype: A much larger clone sits a single nucleotide away, making a read error possible. The chain links TRBV5-1 to TRBJ2-1; perhaps TRBD1 as D (5 bases). The germline gives CDR1 SGHRS, CDR2 YFSETQ. There are 18 residues in the CDR3. Trimming took off 4 bases at V and 0 bases at J, with 20 bases between the two ends. The CDR3 loop reads CASSTESWGQSSYNEQFF. The CDR3 DNA is TGCGCCAGCAGCACGGAGAGTTGGGGCCAATCCTCCTACAATGAGCAGTTCTTC.